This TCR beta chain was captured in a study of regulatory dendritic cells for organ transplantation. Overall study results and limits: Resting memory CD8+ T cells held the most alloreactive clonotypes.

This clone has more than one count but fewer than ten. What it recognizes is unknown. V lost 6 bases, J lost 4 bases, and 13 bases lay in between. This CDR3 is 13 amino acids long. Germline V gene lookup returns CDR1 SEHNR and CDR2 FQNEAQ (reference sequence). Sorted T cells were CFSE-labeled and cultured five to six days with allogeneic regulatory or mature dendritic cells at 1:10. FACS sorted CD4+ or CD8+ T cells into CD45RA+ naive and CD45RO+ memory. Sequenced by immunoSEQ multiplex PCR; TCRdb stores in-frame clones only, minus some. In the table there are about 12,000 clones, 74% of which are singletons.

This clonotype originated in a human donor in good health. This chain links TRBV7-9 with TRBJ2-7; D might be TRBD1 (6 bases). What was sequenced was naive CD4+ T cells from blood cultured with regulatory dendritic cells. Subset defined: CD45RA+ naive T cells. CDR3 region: CASRVEGVYEQYF. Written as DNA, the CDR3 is TGTGCCAGCAGAGTAGAGGGGGTATACGAGCAGTACTTC.